These T cell receptor beta chains were read from a single sample in a study of T cell repertoires in cytomegalovirus infection. TCRdb analysed the reads with MiXCR anew, one entry per CDR3 protein. The sample contains roughly 160,000 distinct CDR3 sequences, 20% to 25% of which appear only once. Their cognate antigens are unknown. Sample: CD8+ T cells from cultured PBMCs, taken from culture after CMV antigen stimulation. The source of these receptors is a human donor in good health (CMV status not recorded). Some clones in this sample may be carry-over from other donors' samples. Each CDR3 is given with its conserved first and last residue. Fields, in order: V gene, J gene, CDR3 length, CDR3 protein.

TRBV4-1	TRBJ2-7	14	CASSQGTASYEQYF
TRBV12-3/TRBV12-4	TRBJ1-1	14	CASTGTGANTEAFF
TRBV28	TRBJ1-3	18	CASSWSGGGYLPGNTIYF
TRBV4-1	TRBJ2-5	16	CASSQDLAGAQETQYF
TRBV27	TRBJ1-5	15	CASSLRGHSNQPQHF
TRBV6-5	TRBJ2-3	15	CASSYSGLGADTQYF
TRBV7-8	TRBJ1-3	16	CASSLESEGVGNTIYF
TRBV7-9	TRBJ2-5	14	CASRGTGIQETQYF
TRBV7-2	TRBJ1-2	16	CASSLIVTGYENGYTF
TRBV7-9	TRBJ1-1	15	CASSYMGQGKTEAFF
TRBV6-5	TRBJ1-3	16	CASSAATGGSGNTIYF
TRBV5-6	TRBJ1-1	14	CASSLSGRVDAAFF
TRBV10-3	TRBJ2-7	13	CAGGTDLSYEQYF
TRBV24-1	TRBJ2-3	19	CATSDPKDTSGGNTDTQYF
TRBV20-1	TRBJ2-7	13	CSASHPSSYEQYF
TRBV20-1	TRBJ2-1	14	CSAPAVGSYNEQFF
TRBV6-6	TRBJ1-1	16	CASSSTGAREDTEAFF
TRBV6-1	TRBJ2-1	15	CASSGPLGHNYGQFF
TRBV6-1	TRBJ1-2	15	CASRSAGGPNYGYTF
TRBV7-2	TRBJ2-1	13	CASSLPSVNEQFF
TRBV6-1	TRBJ2-3	16	CASSGSAETSTDTQYF
TRBV19	TRBJ1-3	15	CASIGTGAFGNTIYF
TRBV7-6	TRBJ2-7	15	CASSPRAGNFYEQYF
TRBV27	TRBJ2-2	13	CASSLSVAGELFF
TRBV20-1	TRBJ1-5	14	CSVIGRESNQPQHF
TRBV4-3	TRBJ2-7	16	CASSRDRGESSYEQYF
TRBV20-1	TRBJ1-4	11	CTLFKGGKLFF
TRBV4-1	TRBJ1-2	16	CASSQALSGSYYGYTF
TRBV7-9	TRBJ1-2	14	CASSPTERKFGYTF
TRBV19	TRBJ2-1	14	CASSRRAGSNEQFF
TRBV12-3/TRBV12-4	TRBJ1-1	16	CASSTPKGGRTTEAFF
TRBV6-2/TRBV6-3	TRBJ1-5	15	CASSYSNRGNQPQHF
TRBV20-1	TRBJ2-3	14	CSAPRKGSADTQYF
TRBV7-8	TRBJ1-5	14	CASRRDRGNQPQHF
TRBV24-1	TRBJ2-5	15	CATSDWGDRGETQYF
TRBV12-3/TRBV12-4	TRBJ1-4	14	CASSPGIRVEKLFF
TRBV5-4	TRBJ2-3	15	CASSFSGGTTDTQYF
TRBV4-1	TRBJ1-2	15	CASSETSDSSYGYTF
TRBV11-2	TRBJ1-2	16	CASSLGTGHVGYGYTF
TRBV7-2	TRBJ1-2	17	CASSPTALRETNYGYTF
TRBV7-6	TRBJ1-2	13	CASSLAGFYGYTF
TRBV12-5	TRBJ2-7	15	CASGLGQGASYEQYF
TRBV4-1	TRBJ2-1	20	CASSQGGGTSGAGSYNEQFF
TRBV6-1	TRBJ2-5	18	CASSDGMVAGDPQETQYF
TRBV7-9	TRBJ1-2	15	CASSLDIGTAYGYTF
TRBV19	TRBJ1-1	15	CASSIVSGGDTEAFF
TRBV9	TRBJ2-5	14	CASSGGQVQETQYF
TRBV7-2	TRBJ2-7	15	CASSFGLDRTYEQYF
TRBV27	TRBJ1-1	13	CATQTGANTEAFF
TRBV6-6	TRBJ1-6	15	CASSYVQGRNSPLHF
TRBV6-2/TRBV6-3	TRBJ1-1	12	CASSPFGREAFF